A selection of T cell receptor beta chains follows, all from one sample in a study of T cells after yellow fever vaccination. TCRdb recomputed calls from the 5' RACE reads with MiXCR, one row per CDR3 protein. The table shows around 300,000 distinct CDR3 sequences, with 3.5% to 4.5% occurring only once. Specimen: PBMCs, collected 15 days after the yellow fever booster vaccination. The receptors were gathered from a man between 18 and 35 years old who received the YFV17D yellow fever vaccine. Both conserved end residues are part of each CDR3. Fields, in order: J gene, clone size, D gene, V gene, CDR3 protein, CDR3 DNA. D genes are given only for firm matches. Some rows have no size entry. The others give once, few or many, or a class for an expanded clone.

TRBJ1-1	-	-	TRBV11-2	CASSLGDGGTEAFF	TGTGCCAGCAGCTTGGGGGATGGTGGCACTGAAGCTTTCTTT
TRBJ1-4	many	TRBD1	TRBV29-1	CSVGSGSGGRGNEKLFF	TGCAGCGTTGGATCTGGGTCAGGGGGAAGAGGAAATGAAAAACTGTTTTTT
TRBJ2-1	-	TRBD2	TRBV7-2	CASSSPAGGRGNEQFF	TGTGCCAGCAGCTCCCCGGCGGGGGGGCGAGGGAATGAGCAGTTCTTC
TRBJ2-3	-	-	TRBV9	CASSVARDTQYF	TGTGCCAGCAGCGTAGCGAGAGATACGCAGTATTTT
TRBJ2-7	few	TRBD1	TRBV20-1	CSARQPGDRGRHEQYF	TGCAGTGCTAGACAGCCGGGGGACAGGGGGAGGCACGAGCAGTACTTC
TRBJ2-5	-	TRBD2	TRBV7-8	CASSLERGGAQETQYF	TGTGCCAGCAGCTTAGAGCGCGGGGGGGCCCAAGAGACCCAGTACTTC
TRBJ1-2	-	-	TRBV12-3/TRBV12-4	CASRELRGYTF	TGTGCCAGCAGGGAATTGAGGGGCTACACCTTC
TRBJ1-2	many	-	TRBV3-1	CASSRTEYGYTF	TGTGCCAGCAGCCGTACTGAATATGGCTACACCTTC
TRBJ2-3	few	TRBD1	TRBV18	CASSQGTGSTDTQYF	TGTGCCAGCTCACAGGGGACAGGGTCCACAGATACGCAGTATTTT
TRBJ1-2	few	-	TRBV7-2	CASSFRGSYGYTF	TGTGCCAGCAGCTTTCGGGGTAGCTATGGCTACACCTTC
TRBJ2-1	few	-	TRBV12-5	CASGLVRARAYNEQFF	TGTGCTAGTGGTTTGGTACGGGCGAGGGCCTACAATGAGCAGTTCTTC